This T cell receptor beta chain was sequenced during a study of spatial heterogeneity in lung cancer. Study findings and constraints: Tumor mutation counts were tracked by expanded intratumoral alpha and beta TCR counts.

Time point specified: sample taken at primary tumor resection. To note about this clonotype: Antigen specificity is unknown.

This CDR3 spans 13 amino acids. V was pared by 9 bases and J by 8 bases, with 17 bases between. Germline CDR1 and CDR2: KGHDR and SFDVKD. A single record per CDR3 protein comes from TCRdb applying MiXCR to the 5' RACE reads. The table has 13,000 to 15,000 distinct CDR3 sequences, about 4.8% seen once. The sequence was obtained from a female donor with early-stage non-small cell lung cancer. V usage is TRBV24-1 and J usage is TRBJ2-3, with D unresolved. The input for sequencing was lung tumor tissue, taken at surgery. The CDR3 DNA sequence: TGTGCCACCGGAGTCCCGGGTCTCGCTACGCAGTATTTT. It codes for CATGVPGLATQYF.